This T cell receptor beta chain stems from a study of STAT3 mutations in large granular lymphocyte leukemia (dated by TCRdb to about 2019). About the full investigation: In roughly half of the longitudinally sequenced T-LGLL patients, canonical activating STAT3 mutations were detected. As controls, the study also included longitudinal sequencing of a couple of patients with natural killer LGL leukemia. Approximately 19 representative T-LGLL cases were selected from an initial cohort of some 210 LGL patients for longitudinal TCRbeta and STAT3 sequencing. Over half of the T-LGLL patients were given one or more immunosuppressive therapy regimens, and 40% of the treated patients had a hematologic response. Serial deep sequencing of TCRbeta CDR3 and STAT3 was performed in patients with T-cell large granular lymphocyte leukemia to reconstruct clonal hierarchy and dynamics. On average, sequencing was done at more than 3.5 time points per patient, with the number of samplings ranging from 2 to 8.

TCRbeta libraries were sequenced on an Illumina MiSeq, averaging roughly 40,000 productive templates per sample. Using multiplex PCR amplification, the immunoSEQ assay generated the TCRbeta CDR3 libraries. The paper's data handling went like this. Repertoire diversity was calculated as previously defined, and values close to 0 indicated extremely monoclonal samples. TCRdb holds this immuneACCESS table with in-frame rearrangements only. Some clones are missing; in checked studies, unresolved V genes explain under half, and the rest has no known cause. V and J calls and clone size come straight from that table; D and trimming were deduced from the DNA. This sample gives 15,000 to 20,000 clones in total; almost 85% of them show up just once. The ten largest clones represent about 9% of the sample. Of note for this clone: Its specific antigen is unknown. No quality values exist for individual bases; no much larger clone is one base distant.

DNA was extracted from blood mononuclear cells, with the same DNA used for both TCR and STAT3 sequencing. What the work shows at the level of the full study, not this receptor alone: Several patients had a dominant TCR clone burden greater than the STAT3 mutant burden, which suggests that the STAT3 mutation arose secondarily within a clone that had already expanded. Every T-LGLL patient showed at least one immunodominant TCRbeta clonotype, and about half showed multiple immunodominant subclonotypes. TCR clonotype switching after therapy was observed in about 35% of the 18 patients, and all newly emerging clones were found to be STAT3 wild type. The linking of therapy response to changes in TCR clonal burden was complicated by variable intervals between samplings and differing treatment regimens. Because no samples were available when a clone first appeared, clonal expansion was inferred from samplings taken at other points. Since codominant clonotypes persisted in some patients, a small but highly pathogenic clone may have gone undetected.

Trimming removed 7 bases from V and 0 bases from J, leaving 26 bases between the germline ends. The CDR3 numbers 19 residues from cysteine through phenylalanine. CDR3 DNA is the only sequence kept; it has 57 bases, read in frame from the first base. CDR1 SGHTA and CDR2 FQGNSA are derived from the germline V gene. The sequence joins TRBV7-2 to TRBJ2-3, with the D segment identity uncertain. This sequence originates from a man aged 45 to 65 with T-cell large granular lymphocyte leukemia. Some clones in this sample may be carry-over from other donors' samples. The age is the age at diagnosis. Specimen: peripheral blood mononuclear cells. CDR3 reads: CASTWLRFSSEYSTDTQYF. At the DNA level, the sequence is TGTGCCAGCACCTGGTTGAGGTTTTCAAGTGAATATAGCACAGATACGCAGTATTTT.